One and the same sample provided the 14 T cell receptor beta chains below, sequenced in a study of regulatory T cells in long-lasting Graves disease. Stated time point: newly diagnosed GD, antithyroid drugs for less than 3 months. Extracted RNA from PBMCs served as the source of the TCR library. The authors built TCR beta libraries using iRepertoire HTBI primers and Arm-PCR of CDR3 regions. Each CDR3 protein gets one entry after TCRdb re-called the multiplex PCR reads with MiXCR. The sample holds about 440,000 distinct CDR3 sequences, about a sixth seen once. This same sample was also part of a study on T cells in Graves' hyperthyroidism and ophthalmopathy.

The sample was peripheral blood mononuclear cells (PBMCs), taken at new diagnosis, from a patient treated with antithyroid drugs. All receptors come from a woman under 30 with Graves disease.

The chain combines TRBV19 with TRBJ2-1; D is undetermined. Germline lookup yields CDR1 LNHDA and CDR2 SQIVND (reference sequence). The V gene lost 5 bases and the J gene lost 6 bases, with 14 bases spanning the gap. The CDR3 contains 14 residues. In DNA, the CDR3 is TGTGCCAGTAGTCTCCCGGGCTGGGGCAATGAGCAGTTCTTC. Translated: CASSLPGWGNEQFF.

V gene TRBV5-4 combines with J gene TRBJ2-5, with no clear D. V was trimmed by 2 bases and J by 5 bases, leaving 10 bases between them. CDR1 and CDR2 from the germline V gene are SGHNT and YYREEE (reference sequence). This CDR3 comprises 13 residues. The CDR3, as DNA: TGTGCCAGCAGCTTTCCACAGACGGAGACCCAGTACTTC. This encodes CASSFPQTETQYF.

This clonotype was observed many times. V and J are TRBV28 and TRBJ2-7; D is possibly TRBD2 (6 bases). CDR1 MDHEN and CDR2 SYDVKM come from the germline V gene. V dropped 7 bases and J dropped 3 bases, with 13 bases sitting between them. The length of the CDR3 is 13 residues. As DNA, the CDR3 is TGTGCCAGCACGCGGCGCGGGATCTACGAGCAGTACTTC. This codes for CASTRRGIYEQYF.

Many counts were recorded for this clonotype. The rearrangement joins TRBV10-3 to TRBJ2-1, with 7 bases lining up with TRBD2. Germline V lookup: CDR1 ENHRY, CDR2 SYGVKD. V shed 10 bases and J 6 bases; nucleotides not matched to a gene: 9. This CDR3 is built from 13 residues. The CDR3 loop reads CATSGGSVNEQFF. The CDR3 DNA is TGTGCCACGTCTGGCGGGAGTGTCAATGAGCAGTTCTTC.

This rearrangement joins TRBV7-8 to TRBJ1-6, with D tentatively TRBD1 (5 bases). Germline CDR1 reads SGHVS; CDR2 reads FQNEAQ. Trimming removed 5 bases from V and 5 bases from J, with 16 bases in between. The length of the CDR3 is 16 residues. CDR3 region: CASSATRVAHNSPLHF. The CDR3, as DNA: TGTGCCAGCAGCGCAACCAGGGTAGCCCATAATTCACCCCTCCACTTT.

This sequence joins TRBV20-1 and TRBJ1-6; D is possibly TRBD1 (5 bases). Looked up from germline, CDR1 is DFQATT and CDR2 is SNEGSKA (reference sequence). Trimming removed 3 bases at V and 7 bases at J, with 16 bases between. This CDR3 contains 15 residues. This CDR3 reads CSARVSGQTNSPLHF. The DNA of the CDR3 is TGCAGTGCTAGGGTGTCCGGACAAACGAATTCACCCCTCCACTTT.

This clonotype was observed a handful of times. V is TRBV6-1 and J is TRBJ1-2, with TRBD1 matching 8 bases. V lost 6 bases, J lost 7 bases, and 7 bases stayed unmatched. CDR1 and CDR2 from the germline V gene are MNHNS and SASEGT. The CDR3 contains 13 residues. CDR3 region: CASRQTGGGGYTF. The CDR3 nucleotides read TGTGCCAGCAGGCAAACAGGGGGGGGTGGCTACACCTTC.

This clonotype was picked up a small number of times. This CDR3 reads CSASKAVQETQYF. The CDR3 nucleotides are TGCAGTGCTAGTAAAGCGGTCCAAGAGACCCAGTACTTC. The chain combines TRBV20-1 with TRBJ2-5; possibly TRBD2 for D (5 bases). Germline V gene lookup returns CDR1 DFQATT and CDR2 SNEGSKA (reference sequence). The CDR3 has 13 residues. Trimming left V 3 bases short and J 1 base short, with 9 bases between.

This clonotype was seen repeatedly, ten times or more. The chain uses TRBV6-5 and TRBJ1-1; unclear D gene. The CDR3 runs to 15 residues. Trimming cost V 0 bases and J 1 base, with 9 bases left between them. Germline CDR1 and CDR2: MNHEY and SVGAGI. CDR3 loop: CASSYSIMGNTEAFF. The CDR3 DNA reads TGTGCCAGCAGTTACTCGATAATGGGGAACACTGAAGCTTTCTTT.

A remark on this clonotype: A read error may explain this, as a much larger clone is one base away. The chain combines TRBV2 with TRBJ2-7; D is possibly TRBD1 (7 bases). V shed 5 bases and J shed 3 bases, with 20 bases lying between them. CDR1 and CDR2 (germline): SNHLY, FYNNEI. The CDR3 has 16 residues. The CDR3 bases are TGTGCCAGCAGTCCAGGGGGGAAATTGTACCACTACGAGCAGTACTTC. Residues: CASSPGGKLYHYEQYF.

This sequence joins TRBV15 and TRBJ1-2; TRBD1 might be the D (5 bases). V was cut by 1 base and J by 4 bases, with 10 bases left in between. Germline values: CDR1 LNHNV, CDR2 YYDKDF (reference sequence). The CDR3 is made up of 14 amino acids. CDR3 residues: CATSRVGTGYGYTF. Here the CDR3 DNA reads TGTGCCACCAGCAGAGTTGGGACGGGCTATGGCTACACCTTC.

In its sample, this clonotype was seen many times. The chain employs TRBV5-1 and TRBJ1-4, with D possibly TRBD1 on 6 matching bases. The V end was cut by 5 bases, the J end by 6 bases, with 17 bases between. Germline V lookup: CDR1 SGHRS, CDR2 YFSETQ. CDR3 size: 15 residues. DNA of the CDR3: TGCGCCAGCAGGACCGACGGGGGCTCGGATGAAAAACTGTTTTTT. It yields the protein CASRTDGGSDEKLFF.

The rearrangement joins TRBV30 to TRBJ2-7, with D perhaps TRBD2 (6 bases). Germline V gene sequence: CDR1 GTSNPN, CDR2 SVGIG (reference sequence). The CDR3 loop spans 13 amino acids. V was cut by 0 bases and J by 3 bases, with 9 bases left in between. The CDR3 loop reads CAWSVGLLYEQYF. The DNA of the CDR3 is TGTGCCTGGAGTGTGGGACTGCTCTACGAGCAGTACTTC.

The V and J genes are TRBV20-1 and TRBJ2-3; D possibly corresponds to TRBD1 (7 bases). The CDR3 loop spans 14 amino acids. V was trimmed by 6 bases and J by 5 bases, leaving 18 bases between them. Germline CDR1 DFQATT, CDR2 SNEGSKA (reference sequence). CDR3 sequence: CSARGGGAVDTQYF. The DNA of the CDR3 is TGCAGTGCCCGAGGGGGCGGGGCGGTAGATACGCAGTATTTT.